The text below deals with one T cell receptor (beta chain). A fixed DNA input of about 350 ng was used per bulk PBMC sample. Method: immunoSEQ multiplex PCR; TCRdb's copy keeps in-frame clones and lacks some. Here the sample spans under 11,000 clones, 83% being singletons. This entry is derived from a study of blood T cell dynamics during melanoma immunotherapy. Across the study: Standard first-line treatment here was pembrolizumab or nivolumab plus ipilimumab in metastatic melanoma.

Time point indicated: pre-treatment baseline. At 12 weeks after first infusion, RECIST 1.1 defined response for most patients. Patients had no prior systemic cancer treatment, immunosuppressants or other active cancers. The CDR3 covers 13 residues. V gave up 4 bases and J gave up 2 bases, with 9 bases separating them. Per germline, CDR1 SNHLY and CDR2 FYNNEI. The sample was blood, taken from a patient treated with checkpoint blockade. The sequence derives from a human donor with melanoma. This chain connects TRBV2 to TRBJ2-7; D unresolved. CDR3 region: CASSVGFTYEQYF. Here the CDR3 DNA reads TGTGCCAGCAGTGTGGGCTTTACCTACGAGCAGTACTTC.